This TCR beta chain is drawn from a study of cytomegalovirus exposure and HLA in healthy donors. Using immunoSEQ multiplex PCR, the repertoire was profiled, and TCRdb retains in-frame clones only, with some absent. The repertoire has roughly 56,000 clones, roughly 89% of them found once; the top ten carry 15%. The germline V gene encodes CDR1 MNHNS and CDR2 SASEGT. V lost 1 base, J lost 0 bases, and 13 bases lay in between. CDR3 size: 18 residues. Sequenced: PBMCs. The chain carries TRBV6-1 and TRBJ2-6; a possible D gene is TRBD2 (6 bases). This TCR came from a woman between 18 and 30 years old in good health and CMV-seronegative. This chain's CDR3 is CASSEGGTSHSGANVLTF. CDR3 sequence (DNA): TGTGCCAGCAGTGAAGGGGGGACTTCCCACTCTGGGGCCAACGTCCTGACTTTC.